What follows are 15 T cell receptor beta chains derived from one specimen sequenced in a study of PD-1 blockade in mismatch repair-deficient tumors. Profiling relied on immunoSEQ multiplex PCR, and the TCRdb table lists in-frame clones only, not all of them. This sample has some 100,000 clones; 70% to 85% occur once, and the top ten carry about 6.3%. The sequencing used peripheral blood, collected about 36 weeks after starting pembrolizumab. These receptors were collected from an adult with mismatch repair-deficient cancer.

This chain uses TRBV13 with TRBJ1-4; D perhaps matches TRBD1 (6 bases). The CDR3 covers 15 residues. CDR1 and CDR2 (germline): PRHDT, FYEKMQ (reference sequence). The V and J ends lost 4 bases and 7 bases respectively, with 16 bases between them. DNA of the CDR3: TGTGCCAGCAGCTCCAGGGGAGGTCGGGGTGAAAAACTGTTTTTT. Translation: CASSSRGGRGEKLFF.

The chain employs TRBV7-6 and TRBJ2-5; D uncertain. The better agreement between TRBJ2-7 and the DNA end casts doubt on the J call. The CDR3 has 14 amino acids. CDR1 is SGHVS and CDR2 is FNYEAQ in the germline V gene. The CDR3 is CASSLDGVQFEQYF. The CDR3 coding sequence is TGTGCCAGCAGCTTAGATGGAGTGCAATTCGAGCAGTACTTC.

This sequence joins TRBV20-1 and TRBJ2-1; unclear D gene. This CDR3 region has 11 residues. The V gene lost 3 bases and the J gene lost 4 bases, with 4 bases spanning the gap. Looked up from germline, CDR1 is DFQATT and CDR2 is SNEGSKA (reference sequence). The CDR3 DNA reads as TGCAGTGCTAGGGAGTACAATGAGCAGTTCTTC. Translated, it gives CSAREYNEQFF.

This rearrangement joins TRBV27 to TRBJ2-4, with 8 bases identical to TRBD2. This CDR3 is built from 16 residues. Losses at the gene ends were 5 bases for V and 6 bases for J; bases not matched to a gene: 12. The germline V gene has CDR1 MNHEY and CDR2 SMNVEV (reference sequence). The CDR3 loop is CASSKGRGGEGNIQYF. The CDR3 bases are TGTGCCAGCAGTAAGGGTCGGGGGGGCGAAGGAAACATTCAGTACTTC.

The chain uses TRBV10-3 and TRBJ2-1; maybe TRBD2 (6 bases). Per germline, CDR1 ENHRY and CDR2 SYGVKD. V gave up 4 bases and J gave up 5 bases, with 12 bases separating them. This CDR3 has 14 residues. The DNA of the CDR3 is TGTGCCATCAGTGCCTCGGGACTTAACAATGAGCAGTTCTTC. It is translated as CAISASGLNNEQFF.

The rearrangement joins TRBV7-9 to TRBJ1-1; D is possibly TRBD1 (5 bases). V was trimmed by 4 bases and J by 0 bases, leaving 9 bases between them. Germline CDR1 is SEHNR and CDR2 is FQNEAQ (reference sequence). This CDR3 is built from 14 residues. The CDR3 is CASSWGGLNTEAFF. In DNA form, the CDR3 reads TGTGCCAGCAGCTGGGGGGGATTGAACACTGAAGCTTTCTTT.

In its sample, this clone was seen a few times. This sequence joins TRBV29-1 and TRBJ2-7; D call uncertain. The CDR3 contains 18 residues. V was clipped by 1 base and J by 2 bases, with 24 bases between them. The V gene's germline CDR1 is SQVTM and CDR2 ANQGSEA. The CDR3 sequence is CSVEVPPVRLGNPYEQYF. In DNA, the CDR3 is TGCAGCGTTGAAGTACCCCCCGTACGTCTTGGTAATCCCTACGAGCAGTACTTC.

V usage is TRBV25-1 and J usage is TRBJ2-7; 11 positions match TRBD2. V gave up 5 bases and J gave up 4 bases; unmatched junction bases: 4. Germline lookup yields CDR1 MGHDK and CDR2 SYGVNS. The CDR3 has 14 residues. The CDR3 spells CASSFSGRAYEQYF. The CDR3 nucleotides read TGTGCCAGCAGTTTTAGCGGGAGGGCTTACGAGCAGTACTTC.

This clone was counted once. This chain connects TRBV7-9 to TRBJ2-1; 7 bases map to TRBD1. Germline V gives CDR1 SEHNR, CDR2 FQNEAQ (reference sequence). J lost 8 bases, V lost 5 bases, and 9 bases had no gene match. The CDR3 covers 14 residues. The CDR3, as DNA: TGTGCCAGCAGCCCCAGGGACAGCGGAGATGAGCAGTTCTTC. Translating gives CASSPRDSGDEQFF. Variable domain in full (rest from reference TRBV7-9 and TRBJ2-1): DTGVSQNPRHKITKRGQNVTFRCDPISEHNRLYWYRQTLGQGPEFLTYFQNEAQLEKSRLLSDRFSAERPKGSFSTLEIQRTEQGDSAMYLCASSPRDSGDEQFFGPGTRLTVL.

V usage is TRBV5-6 and J usage is TRBJ2-7, with 9 nucleotides matching TRBD1. CDR3 length: 15 amino acids. Per the germline V gene, CDR1 is SGHDT and CDR2 is YYEEEE. The ends lost 5 bases at V and 3 bases at J; junction bases unmatched: 9. The CDR3 nucleotides are TGTGCCAGCAGTGAAAGATGGACAGGGGACTACGAGCAGTACTTC. Protein: CASSERWTGDYEQYF.

The chain is built from TRBV6-5 and TRBJ2-1; D is uncertain. CDR1 MNHEY and CDR2 SVGAGI come from the germline V gene. Trimming pared 2 bases from V and 0 bases from J, leaving 11 bases between. The CDR3 spans 16 residues. DNA for the CDR3: TGTGCCAGCAGTTACGGAATTCCAAGCTCCTACAATGAGCAGTTCTTC. It encodes CASSYGIPSSYNEQFF.

This clone has a single count. V usage is TRBV2 and J usage is TRBJ2-7; D possibly matches TRBD1 or TRBD2 (5 bases each). Deletions cut 6 bases from V and 6 bases from J, with 18 bases between. CDR1 is SNHLY, CDR2 FYNNEI, per germline. This CDR3 has 14 residues. The CDR3, as DNA: TGTGCCAGCAGCTTAGTTTCTGGGGCGGGCGAGCAGTACTTC. Protein: CASSLVSGAGEQYF.

The chain combines TRBV6-5 with TRBJ2-7; D perhaps matches TRBD2 (6 bases). The CDR3 length is 16 residues. Germline V gives CDR1 MNHEY, CDR2 SVGAGI. V dropped 0 bases and J dropped 0 bases, with 12 bases sitting between them. The CDR3 sequence is CASSYSKEGTSYEQYF. The CDR3 DNA sequence: TGTGCCAGCAGTTACTCGAAGGAGGGTACCTCCTACGAGCAGTACTTC.

The chain is built from TRBV7-9 and TRBJ1-2; D is unclear. Deletions cut 5 bases from V and 4 bases from J, with 8 bases between. Germline-derived CDR1 and CDR2 are SEHNR and FQNEAQ (reference sequence). There are 12 residues in the CDR3. Written as DNA, the CDR3 is TGTGCCAGCAGCACCTCAGGCTATGGCTACACCTTC. It specifies CASSTSGYGYTF.

The chain uses TRBV29-1 and TRBJ2-1; D is possibly TRBD1 or TRBD2 (6 bases each). The CDR3 length is 15 residues. V was pared by 6 bases and J by 7 bases, with 22 bases between. Germline V gene data show CDR1 as SQVTM and CDR2 as ANQGSEA. The DNA of the CDR3 is TGCAGCGTCCACCTTGGGCGCGAAGGGGGGAATGAGCAGTTCTTC. This sequence encodes CSVHLGREGGNEQFF.